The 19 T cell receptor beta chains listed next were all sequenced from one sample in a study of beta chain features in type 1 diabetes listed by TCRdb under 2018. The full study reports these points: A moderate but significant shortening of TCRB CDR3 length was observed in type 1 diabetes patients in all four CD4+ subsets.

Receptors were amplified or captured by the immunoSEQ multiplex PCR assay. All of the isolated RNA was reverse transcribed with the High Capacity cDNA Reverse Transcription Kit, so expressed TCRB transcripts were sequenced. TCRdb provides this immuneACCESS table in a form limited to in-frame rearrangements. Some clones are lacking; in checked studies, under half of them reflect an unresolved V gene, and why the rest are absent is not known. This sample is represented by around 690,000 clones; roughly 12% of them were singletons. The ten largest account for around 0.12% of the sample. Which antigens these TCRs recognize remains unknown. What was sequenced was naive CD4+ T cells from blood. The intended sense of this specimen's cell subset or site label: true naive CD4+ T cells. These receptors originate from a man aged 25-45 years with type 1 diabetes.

The DNA of the CDR3 is TGTGCCAGCAGTCCATTACTACAGGGTCCGGTGGCAACCGGGGAGCTGTTTTTT. It translates to CASSPLLQGPVATGELFF. The chain has TRBV27 and TRBJ2-2, with D maybe TRBD1 (6 bases). CDR3 length: 18 amino acids. V lost 5 bases to trimming and J lost 5 bases, with 24 bases between them. CDR1 is MNHEY, CDR2 SMNVEV, per germline (reference sequence).

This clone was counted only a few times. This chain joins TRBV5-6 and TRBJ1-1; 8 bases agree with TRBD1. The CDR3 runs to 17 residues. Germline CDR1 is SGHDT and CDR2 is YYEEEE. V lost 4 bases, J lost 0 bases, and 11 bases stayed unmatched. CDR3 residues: CASSPQGAGELNTEAFF. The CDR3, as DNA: TGTGCCAGCAGCCCCCAGGGGGCAGGGGAGCTGAACACTGAAGCTTTCTTT.

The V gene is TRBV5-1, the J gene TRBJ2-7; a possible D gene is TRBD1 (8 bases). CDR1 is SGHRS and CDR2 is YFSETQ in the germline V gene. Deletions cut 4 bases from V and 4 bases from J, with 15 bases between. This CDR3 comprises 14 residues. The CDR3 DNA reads TGCGCCAGCAGCGGAGCGGGACAGGATTACGAGCAGTACTTC. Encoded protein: CASSGAGQDYEQYF. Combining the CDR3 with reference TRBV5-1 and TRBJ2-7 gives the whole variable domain KAGVTQTPRYLIKTRGQQVTLSCSPISGHRSVSWYQQTPGQGLQFLFEYFSETQRNKGNFPGRFSGRQFSNSRSEMNVSTLELGDSALYLCASSGAGQDYEQYFGPGTRLTVT.

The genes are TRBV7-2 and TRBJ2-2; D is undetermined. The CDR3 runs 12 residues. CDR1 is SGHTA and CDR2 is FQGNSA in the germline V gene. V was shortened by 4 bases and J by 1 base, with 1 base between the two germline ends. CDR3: CASSWNTGELFF. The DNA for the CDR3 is TGTGCCAGCAGCTGGAACACCGGGGAGCTGTTTTTT.

CDR3 amino acids: CASSIQLNYGYTF. The CDR3 nucleotides are TGTGCCAGCAGCATACAGCTTAACTATGGCTACACCTTC. This sequence joins TRBV2 and TRBJ1-2; D remains unclear. The CDR3 spans 13 residues. From germline, CDR1 is SNHLY and CDR2 FYNNEI. V gave up 6 bases and J gave up 1 base, with 9 bases separating them.

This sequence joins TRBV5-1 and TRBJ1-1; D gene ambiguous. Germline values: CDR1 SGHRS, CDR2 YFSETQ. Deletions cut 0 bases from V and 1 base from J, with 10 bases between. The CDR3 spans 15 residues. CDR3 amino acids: CASSLGFGENTEAFF. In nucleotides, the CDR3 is TGCGCCAGCAGCTTGGGGTTTGGGGAGAACACTGAAGCTTTCTTT. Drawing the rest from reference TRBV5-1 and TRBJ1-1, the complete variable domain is KAGVTQTPRYLIKTRGQQVTLSCSPISGHRSVSWYQQTPGQGLQFLFEYFSETQRNKGNFPGRFSGRQFSNSRSEMNVSTLELGDSALYLCASSLGFGENTEAFFGQGTRLTVV.

CDR3 residues: CASSSRGTALYSNQPQHF. CDR3 in DNA: TGTGCCAGCTCATCTCGCGGGACAGCCTTGTATAGCAATCAGCCCCAGCATTTT. V usage is TRBV18 and J usage is TRBJ1-5; 7 positions agree with TRBD1. The CDR3 is 18 amino acids. V dropped 5 bases and J dropped 0; count of bases not matched to a gene: 13. Per germline, CDR1 KGHSH and CDR2 LQKENI.

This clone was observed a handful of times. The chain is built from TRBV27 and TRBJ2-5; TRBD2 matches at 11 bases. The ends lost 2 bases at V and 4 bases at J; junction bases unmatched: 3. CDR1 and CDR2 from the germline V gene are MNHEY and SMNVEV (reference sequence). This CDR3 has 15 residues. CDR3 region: CASSLRLAGGETQYF. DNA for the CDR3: TGTGCCAGCAGTTTAAGGCTAGCGGGGGGAGAGACCCAGTACTTC.

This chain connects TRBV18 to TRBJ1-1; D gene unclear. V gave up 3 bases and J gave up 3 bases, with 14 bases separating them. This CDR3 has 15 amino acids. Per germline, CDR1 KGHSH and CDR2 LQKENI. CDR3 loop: CASSPPSKGDTEAFF. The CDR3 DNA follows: TGTGCCAGCTCACCCCCAAGTAAAGGAGACACTGAAGCTTTCTTT.

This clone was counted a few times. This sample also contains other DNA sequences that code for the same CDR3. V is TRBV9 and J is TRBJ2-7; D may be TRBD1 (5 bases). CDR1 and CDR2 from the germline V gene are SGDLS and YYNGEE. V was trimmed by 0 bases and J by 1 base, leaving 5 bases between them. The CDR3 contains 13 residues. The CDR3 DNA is TGTGCCAGCAGCGTAGGACAGTCCTACGAGCAGTACTTC. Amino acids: CASSVGQSYEQYF.

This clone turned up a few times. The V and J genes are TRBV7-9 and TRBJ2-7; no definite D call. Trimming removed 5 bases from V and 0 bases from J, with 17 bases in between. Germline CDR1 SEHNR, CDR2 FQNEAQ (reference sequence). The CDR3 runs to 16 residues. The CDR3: CASSLGRAPSSYEQYF. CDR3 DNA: TGTGCCAGCAGCCTAGGTCGGGCGCCGAGCTCCTACGAGCAGTACTTC.

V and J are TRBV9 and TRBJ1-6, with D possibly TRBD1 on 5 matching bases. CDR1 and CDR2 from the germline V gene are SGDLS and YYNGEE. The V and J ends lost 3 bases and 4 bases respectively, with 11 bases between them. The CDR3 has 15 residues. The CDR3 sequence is CASSGKGDYNSPLHF. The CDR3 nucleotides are TGTGCCAGCAGCGGGAAAGGGGATTATAATTCACCCCTCCACTTT.

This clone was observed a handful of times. CDR3 amino acids: CASRSYAGGEQYF. The CDR3 bases are TGTGCCAGCCGCTCGTACGCAGGGGGCGAGCAGTACTTC. The V and J genes are TRBV7-9 and TRBJ2-7; 7 positions agree with TRBD1. With 8 bases clipped from V and 6 bases from J, the junction kept 10 bases outside the gene matches. The germline V gene has CDR1 SEHNR and CDR2 FQNEAQ (reference sequence). This CDR3 is 13 amino acids long.

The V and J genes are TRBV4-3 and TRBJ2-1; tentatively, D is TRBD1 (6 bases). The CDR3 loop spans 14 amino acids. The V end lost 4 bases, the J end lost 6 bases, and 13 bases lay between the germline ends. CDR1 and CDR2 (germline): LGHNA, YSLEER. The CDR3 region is CASSPAQGINEQFF. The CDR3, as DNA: TGCGCCAGCAGCCCGGCGCAGGGGATCAATGAGCAGTTCTTC.

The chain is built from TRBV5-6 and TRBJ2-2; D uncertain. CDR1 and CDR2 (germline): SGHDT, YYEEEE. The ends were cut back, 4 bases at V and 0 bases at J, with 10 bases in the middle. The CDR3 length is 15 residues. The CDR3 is CASSPIPTNTGELFF. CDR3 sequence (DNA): TGTGCCAGCAGCCCAATTCCGACGAACACCGGGGAGCTGTTTTTT.

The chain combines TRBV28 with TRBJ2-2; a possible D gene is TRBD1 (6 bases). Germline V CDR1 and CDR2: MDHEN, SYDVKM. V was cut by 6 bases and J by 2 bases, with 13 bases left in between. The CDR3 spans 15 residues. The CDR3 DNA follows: TGTGCCAGCAGCTCCGTGGGGGCCAACACCGGGGAGCTGTTTTTT. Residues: CASSSVGANTGELFF.

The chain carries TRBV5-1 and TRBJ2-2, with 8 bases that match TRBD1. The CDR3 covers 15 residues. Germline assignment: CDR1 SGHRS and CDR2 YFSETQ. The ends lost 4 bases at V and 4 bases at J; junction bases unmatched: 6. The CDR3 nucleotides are TGCGCCAGCAGCCCGACAGGGGCACGCACCGGGGAGCTGTTTTTT. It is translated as CASSPTGARTGELFF.

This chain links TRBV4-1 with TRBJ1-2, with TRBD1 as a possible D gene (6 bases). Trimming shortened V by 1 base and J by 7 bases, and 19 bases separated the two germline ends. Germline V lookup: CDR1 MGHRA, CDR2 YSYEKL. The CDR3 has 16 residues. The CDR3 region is CASSQAHGGGAGGYTF. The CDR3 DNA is TGCGCCAGCAGCCAAGCCCACGGTGGGGGCGCGGGTGGCTACACCTTC.

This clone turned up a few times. CDR3 nucleotides: TGCGCCAGCAGCTTTGGCGGGGGCCAAGAGACCCAGTACTTC. Its translation is CASSFGGGQETQYF. The J gene is TRBJ2-5, the V gene TRBV5-1; 7 bases map to TRBD2. The CDR3 covers 14 residues. Unmatched junction bases numbered 2, after V lost 2 bases and J lost 1 base. Germline V lookup: CDR1 SGHRS, CDR2 YFSETQ. Full variable domain (missing parts from reference TRBV5-1 and TRBJ2-5): KAGVTQTPRYLIKTRGQQVTLSCSPISGHRSVSWYQQTPGQGLQFLFEYFSETQRNKGNFPGRFSGRQFSNSRSEMNVSTLELGDSALYLCASSFGGGQETQYFGPGTRLLVL.